This is a list of T cell receptor beta chains from one sample in a study of blood T cell repertoires in COVID-19. Repertoires were generated with immunoSEQ multiplex PCR, while TCRdb's copy carries only in-frame clones and drops some. Of approximately 170,000 clones listed, approximately 79% were seen once; the top ten hold 3%. Sequences were obtained from peripheral blood. The receptors were gathered from a woman aged 80 or over with acute or convalescent COVID-19. Both conserved end residues are part of each CDR3. Each record gives: CDR3 length, clone size, D gene, J gene, V gene, CDR3 DNA, CDR3 protein. D genes are given only for firm matches. Clone sizes are given selectively: once, few, many, or a class where the clone is expanded.

13	few	.	TRBJ1-1	TRBV5-5	TGTGCCAGCAGCTTGGCGACAGACACTGAAGCTTTCTTT	CASSLATDTEAFF
16	.	.	TRBJ1-2	TRBV11-2	TGTGCCAGCAGCTCGGTGGGAGGGCCCGCCTTCTATGGCTACACCTTC	CASSSVGGPAFYGYTF
14	.	TRBD1	TRBJ2-7	TRBV5-1	TGCGCCAGCACCCACGGACAGGGGTCCTACGAGCAGTACTTC	CASTHGQGSYEQYF
12	.	.	TRBJ2-5	TRBV2	TGTGCCAGCACCCGGGTATCGGAGACCCAGTACTTC	CASTRVSETQYF
15	.	TRBD2	TRBJ2-1	TRBV20-1	TGCAGTGCTAGTCTACTAGCGGTGACCTACAATGAGCAGTTCTTC	CSASLLAVTYNEQFF
14	.	TRBD1	TRBJ1-1	TRBV6-5	TGTGCCAGCAGTCTGACAGGGGTGGACACTGAAGCTTTCTTT	CASSLTGVDTEAFF
14	.	TRBD1	TRBJ1-1	TRBV6-5	TGTGCCAGCAGTCGTACAGGGGTTGGCACTGAAGCTTTCTTT	CASSRTGVGTEAFF
15	.	TRBD1	TRBJ1-3	TRBV19	TGTGCCAGTAGTCCAAGGACAGGGAACGGAAACACCATATATTTT	CASSPRTGNGNTIYF
15	once	.	TRBJ2-3	TRBV10-3	TGTGCCATCAGTGAGTCTGATAGCATCGCAGATACGCAGTATTTT	CAISESDSIADTQYF
14	few	.	TRBJ2-2	TRBV2	TGTGCCAGCAGTGAACGGAGCGTATTAGCGGAGCTGTTTTTT	CASSERSVLAELFF
16	.	TRBD2	TRBJ2-2	TRBV19	TGTGCCAGTAGCCCCCCTAGCGGGAGGTACTCCGGGGAGCTGTTTTTT	CASSPPSGRYSGELFF
16	.	TRBD1	TRBJ2-7	TRBV15	TGTGCCACCAGCAGGGGGGCGGGGACAGGGCCATCGTGGCAGTACTTC	CATSRGAGTGPSWQYF
14	.	TRBD1	TRBJ2-1	TRBV19	TGTGCCAGTAGTGCGGGACAGGGTATCGATGAGCAGTTCTTC	CASSAGQGIDEQFF
16	.	TRBD1	TRBJ1-1	TRBV10-3	TGTGCCATCAGTGGATCCACCGGGACAGGGTCAGGGGAAGCTTTCTTT	CAISGSTGTGSGEAFF
15	.	.	TRBJ2-6	TRBV5-4	TGTGCCAGCACCCATCCGAGGTCTGGGGCCAACGTCCTGACTTTC	CASTHPRSGANVLTF
14	.	.	TRBJ2-5	TRBV7-8	TGTGCCAGCAGTCTTACAGAGAACCAAGAGACCCAGTACTTC	CASSLTENQETQYF
15	.	TRBD2	TRBJ2-7	TRBV18	TGTGCCAGCTCACCACCGTTGGACGGGAGGGCCGAGCAGTACTTC	CASSPPLDGRAEQYF